The 2 T cell receptor beta chains listed next were all sequenced from one sample in a study of ipilimumab plus nivolumab after autologous stem cell transplantation. Sequencing used immunoSEQ multiplex PCR; TCRdb keeps in-frame clones, though not all of them. The sample gives approximately 17,000 clones, about 72% of which show up once; around 21% is in the top ten. The starting material was PBMCs, obtained in a trial of ipilimumab plus nivolumab as post-transplant consolidation. These receptors originate from a male donor with diffuse large B-cell lymphoma.

This sequence joins TRBV6-5 and TRBJ1-2, with 7 bases identical to TRBD1. V shed 8 bases and J 3 bases; nucleotides not matched to a gene: 12. The CDR3 extends over 15 amino acids. Germline V CDR1 and CDR2: MNHEY, SVGAGI. The CDR3 DNA is TGTGCCAGCGGACTCGGGACAGCTCGAGACTATGGCTACACCTTC. Encoded protein: CASGLGTARDYGYTF.

V and J are TRBV19 and TRBJ2-3, with 9 bases matching TRBD2. The CDR3 covers 14 residues. CDR1 and CDR2 (germline): LNHDA, SQIVND (reference sequence). Unmatched junction bases numbered 7, after V lost 5 bases and J lost 7 bases. The CDR3 DNA reads as TGTGCCAGTAGTCCTAGCGGGATTGGAAATACGCAGTATTTT. It specifies CASSPSGIGNTQYF.